This T cell receptor beta chain is from a study of blood T cell repertoires in COVID-19. On the study more broadly: COVID-19 samples collected from the United States, Italy and Spain covered acute and convalescent phases. The analysed material was cDNA or gDNA that came from T cells, B-cell-depleted T cells, or PBMCs.

Authors' processing steps: Reference gene primer amplification in the assay estimated nucleated cell counts. Measured with immunoSEQ multiplex PCR; TCRdb has only the in-frame clones, and not every one. V, J and clone size were drawn from that table, and D and trimming were deduced from the DNA. The sample lists 300,000 to 400,000 clones, roughly 91% occurring once. Germline V gene lookup returns CDR1 SEHNR and CDR2 FQNEAQ (reference sequence). V lost 6 bases, J lost 8 bases, and 14 bases lay in between. The CDR3 consists of 13 residues. This clone appeared a single time. Specimen: peripheral blood. The chain combines TRBV7-9 with TRBJ2-4; TRBD2 is a possible D gene (6 bases). This clonotype was sampled from a man aged 50 or older with active or convalescent COVID-19. CDR3 nucleotide sequence: TGTGCCAGCAGTACGCCAGGGACTGACATTCAGTACTTC. Translating it yields CASSTPGTDIQYF.